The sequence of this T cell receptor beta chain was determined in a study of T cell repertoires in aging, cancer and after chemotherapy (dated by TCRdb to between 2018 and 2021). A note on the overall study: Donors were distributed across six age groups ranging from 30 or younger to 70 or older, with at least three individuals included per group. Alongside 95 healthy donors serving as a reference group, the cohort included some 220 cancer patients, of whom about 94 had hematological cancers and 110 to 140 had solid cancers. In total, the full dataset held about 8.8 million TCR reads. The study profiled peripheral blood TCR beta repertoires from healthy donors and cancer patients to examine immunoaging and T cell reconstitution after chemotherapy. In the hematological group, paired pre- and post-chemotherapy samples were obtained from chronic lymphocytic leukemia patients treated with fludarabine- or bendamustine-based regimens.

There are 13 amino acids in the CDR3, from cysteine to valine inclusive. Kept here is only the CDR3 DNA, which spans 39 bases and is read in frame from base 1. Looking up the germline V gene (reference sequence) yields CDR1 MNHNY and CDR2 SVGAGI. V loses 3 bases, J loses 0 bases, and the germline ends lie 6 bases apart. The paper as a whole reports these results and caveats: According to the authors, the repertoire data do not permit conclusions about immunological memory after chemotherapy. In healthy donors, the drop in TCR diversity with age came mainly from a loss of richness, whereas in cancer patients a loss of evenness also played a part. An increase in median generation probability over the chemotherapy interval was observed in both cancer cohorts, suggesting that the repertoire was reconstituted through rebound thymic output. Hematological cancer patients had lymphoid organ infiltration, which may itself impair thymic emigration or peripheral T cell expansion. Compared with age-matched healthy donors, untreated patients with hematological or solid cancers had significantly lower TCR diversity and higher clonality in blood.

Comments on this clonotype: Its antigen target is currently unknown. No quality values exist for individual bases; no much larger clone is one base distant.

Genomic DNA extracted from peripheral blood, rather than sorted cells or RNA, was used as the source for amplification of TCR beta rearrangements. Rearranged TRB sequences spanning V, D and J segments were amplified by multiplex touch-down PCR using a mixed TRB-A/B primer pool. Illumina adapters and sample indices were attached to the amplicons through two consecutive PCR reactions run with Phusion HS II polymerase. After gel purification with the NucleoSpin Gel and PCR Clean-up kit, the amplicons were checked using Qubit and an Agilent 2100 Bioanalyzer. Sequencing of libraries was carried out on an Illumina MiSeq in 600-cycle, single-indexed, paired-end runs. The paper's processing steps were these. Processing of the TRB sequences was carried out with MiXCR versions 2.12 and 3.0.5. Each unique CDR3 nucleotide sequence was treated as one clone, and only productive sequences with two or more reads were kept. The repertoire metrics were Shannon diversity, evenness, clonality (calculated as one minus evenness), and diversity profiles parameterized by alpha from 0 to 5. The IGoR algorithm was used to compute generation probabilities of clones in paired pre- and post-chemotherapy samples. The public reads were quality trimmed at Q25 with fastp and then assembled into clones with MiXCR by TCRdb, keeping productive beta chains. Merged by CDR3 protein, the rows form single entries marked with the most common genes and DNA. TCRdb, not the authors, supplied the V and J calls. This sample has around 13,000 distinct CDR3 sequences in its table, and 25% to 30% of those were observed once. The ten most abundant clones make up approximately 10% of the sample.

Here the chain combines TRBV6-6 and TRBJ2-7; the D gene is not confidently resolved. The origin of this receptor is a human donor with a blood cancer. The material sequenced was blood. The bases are TGTGCCAGCAGTTATGGCACCTCCTACGAGCAGTACGTC. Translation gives CASSYGTSYEQYV.